A selection of T cell receptor beta chains follows, all from one sample in a study of blood T cell repertoires in COVID-19. Assay: immunoSEQ multiplex PCR; the TCRdb copy retains only in-frame clones and omits some. The sample holds 190,000 or so clones, roughly 90% seen once. The sequenced material came from PBMCs or T cells enriched from blood (not recorded which). These receptors originate from a woman in her 30s who had been exposed to COVID-19. Both conserved end residues are part of each CDR3. D genes are given only for firm matches. Clone size is shown for a subset of rows, as once, few, many or a class of expanded clone.

NA | TRBD1 | TRBJ1-3 | TRBV9 | TGTGCCAGCAGCGCCGAGGACAGGGGGCACACCATATATTTT | CASSAEDRGHTIYF
NA | NA | TRBJ1-3 | TRBV10-3 | TGTGCCATCAGTGGTCCGGGGTTGGGCGGAAACACCATATATTTT | CAISGPGLGGNTIYF
NA | TRBD1 | TRBJ2-7 | TRBV15 | TGTGCCACCAGCAGATCGGGGACAGGGGTCTACGAGCAGTACTTC | CATSRSGTGVYEQYF
NA | NA | TRBJ2-1 | TRBV7-9 | TGTGCCAGCAGCCCCCGGGTGGGCAGGCTGAGGGATGAGCAGTTCTTC | CASSPRVGRLRDEQFF
NA | NA | TRBJ1-1 | TRBV6-5 | TGTGCCAGCAGTTCCACAGGGCTGGGGAACACTGAAGCTTTCTTT | CASSSTGLGNTEAFF
NA | NA | TRBJ1-2 | TRBV5-1 | TGCGCCAGCAGCTACCCCGACAGTAGGATCGGCTACACCTTC | CASSYPDSRIGYTF
NA | NA | TRBJ2-1 | TRBV2 | TGTGCCAGCAGTCAAGACAGCGGGTCCTACAATGAGCAGTTCTTC | CASSQDSGSYNEQFF
NA | NA | TRBJ1-6 | TRBV27 | TGTGCCAGCAGTCCGAGGCCGGAGGCGGTTTCACCCCTCCACTTT | CASSPRPEAVSPLHF
once | NA | TRBJ2-7 | TRBV12-3/TRBV12-4 | TGTGCCAGCAGTCCCTTTGTTTCCGAGCAGTACTTC | CASSPFVSEQYF
NA | TRBD1 | TRBJ2-7 | TRBV3-1/TRBV3-2 | TGTGCTAGCAGCCAAACCGGGACAGGGAGGAATGAGCAGTACTTC | CASSQTGTGRNEQYF
NA | NA | TRBJ2-7 | TRBV5-1 | TGCGCCAGCAGAGGGGGATCCTACGAGCAGTACTTC | CASRGGSYEQYF
once | NA | TRBJ1-3 | TRBV9 | TGTGCCAGCAGCCCCGGGGGTGGAGGGATTTCGTCTGGAAACACCATATATTTT | CASSPGGGGISSGNTIYF
NA | NA | TRBJ1-5 | TRBV5-1 | TGCGCCAGCAGCCCAGACTCAGGACACAATCAGCCCCAGCATTTT | CASSPDSGHNQPQHF
NA | NA | TRBJ1-1 | TRBV2 | TGTGCCAGCCTACCGTGGGGGGGCGGAGGCACTGAAGCTTTCTTT | CASLPWGGGGTEAFF
NA | TRBD1 | TRBJ2-1 | TRBV24-1 | TGTGCCACCAGTGCCCCCGGGACAGATCGTTACAATGAGCAGTTCTTC | CATSAPGTDRYNEQFF
NA | NA | TRBJ2-1 | TRBV6-1 | TGTGCCAGCAGTGACCGTCCAGACTACAATGAGCAGTTCTTC | CASSDRPDYNEQFF
many | NA | TRBJ2-7 | TRBV30 | TGTGCCTGGAGTCCCCTCAGGGTCCACGAGCAGTACTTC | CAWSPLRVHEQYF
NA | TRBD1 | TRBJ2-7 | TRBV5-4 | TGTGCCAGCAGCTCCGGACCCGGGACAGGGTCCTACGAGCAGTACTTC | CASSSGPGTGSYEQYF
once | NA | TRBJ1-1 | TRBV10-3 | TGTGCCATCAGTGAGTCTGTCTCACAGTTGAACACTGAAGCTTTCTTT | CAISESVSQLNTEAFF
NA | NA | TRBJ1-2 | TRBV30 | TGTGCCTGGATGTGGAATTCTAGGGGCTACACCTTC | CAWMWNSRGYTF
few | NA | TRBJ1-1 | TRBV15 | TGTGCCACCAGCAGAGCTCACAGGGATCGGAATGAAGCTTTCTTT | CATSRAHRDRNEAFF
NA | NA | TRBJ2-4 | TRBV21-1 | TGTGCCAGCAGCTTCCGGACTGTGGGCAAAAACATTCAGTACTTC | CASSFRTVGKNIQYF
few | TRBD1 | TRBJ1-6 | TRBV5-6 | TGTGCCAGCAACCTCCGTTCGACAGGGAAGGATTCACCCCTCCACTTT | CASNLRSTGKDSPLHF
NA | TRBD1 | TRBJ1-6 | TRBV7-9 | TGTGCCAGCAGCCCGACAGGGGAAGGTTCACCCCTCCACTTT | CASSPTGEGSPLHF
NA | NA | TRBJ2-7 | TRBV3-1/TRBV3-2 | TGTGCCAGCAGCCCGACTCGGTTAGCGGCCCTCGGCGAGCAGTACTTC | CASSPTRLAALGEQYF
NA | TRBD2 | TRBJ2-7 | TRBV19 | TGTGCCAGTAGTATGCGAGCGGGGATCTACGAGCAGTACTTC | CASSMRAGIYEQYF
few | TRBD1 | TRBJ1-1 | TRBV4-1 | TGCGCCAGCAGCCAAGATCCCGGACAGGTGAACACTGAAGCTTTCTTT | CASSQDPGQVNTEAFF
NA | NA | TRBJ2-3 | TRBV10-3 | TGTGCCATCAGTGATGTCCATTTCGATACGCAGTATTTT | CAISDVHFDTQYF
NA | NA | TRBJ1-5 | TRBV30 | TGTGCCTGGAGTGGCGGGGGATGGAATAGCAATCAGCCCCAGCATTTT | CAWSGGGWNSNQPQHF
NA | NA | TRBJ1-5 | TRBV6-5 | TGTGCCAGCAGGGACGGGAATAGCAATCAGCCCCAGCATTTT | CASRDGNSNQPQHF
NA | NA | TRBJ1-2 | TRBV5-6 | TGTGCCAGCAGCTTGGCAAATAACTATGGCTACACCTTC | CASSLANNYGYTF
NA | TRBD1 | TRBJ1-6 | TRBV5-4 | TGTGCCAGCAGCCCGGACAGGGCGGATTCACCCCTCCACTTT | CASSPDRADSPLHF
NA | NA | TRBJ2-5 | TRBV30 | TGTGCCTGGAGTGCCGGACACAACAGGGAGACCCAGTACTTC | CAWSAGHNRETQYF
once | TRBD2 | TRBJ2-3 | TRBV7-2 | TGTGCCAGCAGCCGCGGGGGGGCCGCTCATACGCAGTATTTT | CASSRGGAAHTQYF
NA | NA | TRBJ1-1 | TRBV2 | TGTGCCAGCAGCCGGGACACAAACACTGAAGCTTTCTTT | CASSRDTNTEAFF
NA | TRBD1 | TRBJ1-3 | TRBV6-5 | TGTGCCAGCAGTTACGGGACAGGGTCTGGAAACACCATATATTTT | CASSYGTGSGNTIYF
NA | NA | TRBJ2-7 | TRBV5-6 | TGTGCCAGCAGCTTTCAGGGTTTTCGCGAGCAGTACTTC | CASSFQGFREQYF
few | NA | TRBJ1-2 | TRBV5-1 | TGCGCCAGCAGCTTGTTGGGGGCGCTTGGCTACACCTTC | CASSLLGALGYTF
NA | NA | TRBJ1-3 | TRBV10-2 | TGCGCCAGCAGTGAGTTACAGGGTTCCTCTGGAAACACCATATATTTT | CASSELQGSSGNTIYF
NA | NA | TRBJ1-2 | TRBV29-1 | TGCAGCGTTTCGAACGGCGGGTATGGCTACACCTTC | CSVSNGGYGYTF
NA | TRBD2 | TRBJ2-5 | TRBV10-3 | TGTGCCATCAGTGCCTTGGGGGGGGAAGAGACCCAGTACTTC | CAISALGGEETQYF
NA | NA | TRBJ1-2 | TRBV6-5 | TGTGCCAGCTTCTCGGGGGGGGTCGGCTACACCTTC | CASFSGGVGYTF
NA | TRBD1 | TRBJ1-1 | TRBV7-2 | TGTGCCAGCAGCGCCATGGGACAGGGTGATTCAGAGACTTTCTTT | CASSAMGQGDSETFF
NA | TRBD1 | TRBJ1-2 | TRBV25-1 | TGTGCCAGCAGTGAACCGGGACAGGCCCATGGCTACACCTTC | CASSEPGQAHGYTF
NA | TRBD1 | TRBJ2-7 | TRBV3-1/TRBV3-2 | TGTGCCAGCGCACTCGGACAGGGATACTGGCAGTACTTC | CASALGQGYWQYF
NA | NA | TRBJ2-3 | TRBV29-1 | TGCAGCGTACACACAGATACGCAGTATTTT | CSVHTDTQYF
NA | NA | TRBJ1-5 | TRBV6-1 | TGTGCCAGCAGTGAAGCCCGCGGGGGGTATAGCAATCAGCCCCAGCATTTT | CASSEARGGYSNQPQHF
few | NA | TRBJ2-1 | TRBV5-5 | TGTGCCAGCAGCGGACTTGGAGCGGAGCAGTTCTTC | CASSGLGAEQFF
NA | TRBD1 | TRBJ1-1 | TRBV27 | TGTGCCAGCAATACCGGGACAGGGAGTCTTGAAGCTTTCTTT | CASNTGTGSLEAFF
NA | NA | TRBJ1-1 | TRBV20-1 | TGCAGTGTTTCGGGATATGAAGCTTTCTTT | CSVSGYEAFF